This TCR beta chain was found in a study of T cells in pancreatic ductal adenocarcinoma. Overall study findings and caveats: Tumor samples had fewer productive templates and approximately 8-fold fewer unique clonotypes than blood.

Data came from immunoSEQ multiplex PCR; TCRdb stores just in-frame clones and leaves some out. The data contain fewer than 20,000 clones, about 90% of them seen just once; the ten biggest clones take up about 15%. The germline gives CDR1 SEHNR, CDR2 FQNEAQ (reference sequence). The CDR3 extends over 15 amino acids. Surgery without prior neoadjuvant therapy was the treatment of the selected pancreatic ductal adenocarcinoma patients. A word on this clone: Its target is not known.

Sequenced input: PBMCs. This chain joins TRBV7-9 and TRBJ2-5; perhaps TRBD2 as D (5 bases). The closer fit of TRBJ2-7 to the DNA end suggests the J call may be wrong. The TCR was taken from a human donor with pancreatic ductal adenocarcinoma. The CDR3 sequence: CASSFPRGSSYEQYF. The CDR3 nucleotides are TGTGCCAGCAGCTTCCCCCGAGGGAGCTCCTACGAGCAGTACTTC.